Included here is one T cell receptor (beta chain) sequence, with context. MiXCR was run by TCRdb on the RT-PCR reads, yielding one entry per CDR3 protein. The data hold more than 600,000 distinct CDR3 sequences, with 14% observed a single time. CDR3 length: 15 residues. CDR1 is MDHEN, CDR2 SYDVKM, per germline. J gave up 9 bases and V 4 bases, and 10 bases lay outside the gene matches. Sequencing used memory CD4+ T cells from blood. V usage is TRBV28 and J usage is TRBJ2-1, with 9 bases aligning to TRBD2. The receptor was derived from a female donor in good health, serving as a healthy control. Here the CDR3 DNA reads TGTGCCAGCAGTTACGGGAGCGGGAGGCCAAGTGAGCAGTTCTTC. This sequence encodes CASSYGSGRPSEQFF.